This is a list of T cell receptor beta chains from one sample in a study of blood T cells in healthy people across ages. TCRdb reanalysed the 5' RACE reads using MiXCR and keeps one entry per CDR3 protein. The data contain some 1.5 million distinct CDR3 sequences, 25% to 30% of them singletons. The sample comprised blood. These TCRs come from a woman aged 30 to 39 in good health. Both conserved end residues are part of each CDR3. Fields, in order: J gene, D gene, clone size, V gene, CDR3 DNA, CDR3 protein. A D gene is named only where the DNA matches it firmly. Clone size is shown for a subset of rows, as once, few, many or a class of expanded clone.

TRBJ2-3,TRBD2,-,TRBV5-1,TGCGCCAGCAGCCAATCTAGCGGGAGTGCCACAGATACGCAGTATTTT,CASSQSSGSATDTQYF
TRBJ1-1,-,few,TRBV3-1,TGTGCCAGCAGCCCGAACAGTCTGAACACTGAAGCTTTCTTT,CASSPNSLNTEAFF
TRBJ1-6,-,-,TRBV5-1,TGCGCCAGCAGCCTACGCCCGGCGGGGGGGGATTCACCCCTCCACTTT,CASSLRPAGGDSPLHF
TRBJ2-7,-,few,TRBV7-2,TGTGCCAGCAGCTCCCCCGGTATCCGCTACGAGCAGTACTTC,CASSSPGIRYEQYF
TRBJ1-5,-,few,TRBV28,TGTGCCAGCACTAATGTACGGCAGCCCCAGCATTTT,CASTNVRQPQHF
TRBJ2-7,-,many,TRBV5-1,TGCGCCAGCAGCTTGGAAGGGACGGATTACGAGCAGTACTTC,CASSLEGTDYEQYF
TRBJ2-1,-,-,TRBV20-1,TGCAGTGCTAGAGGGCAAACTAGCGAGCAGTTCTTC,CSARGQTSEQFF
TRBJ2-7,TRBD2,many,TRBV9,TGTGCCAGCAGCGTCGCCCCCGGACTAGCGGGAGAGGGCGAGCAGTACTTC,CASSVAPGLAGEGEQYF
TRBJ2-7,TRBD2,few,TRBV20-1,TGCAGTCCTAGAGATGTCGAGCGGGAACCCTACGAGCAGTACTTC,CSPRDVEREPYEQYF
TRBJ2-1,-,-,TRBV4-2,TGTGCCGGCCGAGACAGGTCGGAGGTCAATGAGCAGTTCTTC,CAGRDRSEVNEQFF
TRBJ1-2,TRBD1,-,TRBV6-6,TGTGCCAGCAGTTACAGGGAACAGGGGGCGATGGGCTACACCTTC,CASSYREQGAMGYTF
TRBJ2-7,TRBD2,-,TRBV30,TGTGCCTGGAGTAGCGGGGGAGCCCACGAGCAGTACTTC,CAWSSGGAHEQYF
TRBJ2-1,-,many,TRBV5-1,TGCGCCAGCAGCGCGAGTCTCAATGAGCAGTTCTTC,CASSASLNEQFF
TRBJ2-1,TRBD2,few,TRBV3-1,TGTGCCAGCAGCCAAGAAATAGGCGGGGGGGCCCGGGAATACAATGAGCAGTTCTTC,CASSQEIGGGAREYNEQFF
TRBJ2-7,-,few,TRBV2,TGTGCCAGCAGTAGCCGGGGGAACACCTACGAGCAGTACTTC,CASSSRGNTYEQYF
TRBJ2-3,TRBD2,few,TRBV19,TGTGCCAGTAAGACCGGGGGGGGTAGAGATACGCAGTATTTT,CASKTGGGRDTQYF
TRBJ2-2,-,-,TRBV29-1,TGCAGCGTTGTTCTGGCTAGCGCTAACACCGGGGAGCTGTTTTTT,CSVVLASANTGELFF
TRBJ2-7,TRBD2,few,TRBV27,TGTGTCAGCAGGCGGGGGGGCGGTGTCGAGCAGTACTTC,CVSRRGGGVEQYF